Sequencing of this T cell receptor beta chain was carried out in a study of OX40 agonist ivuxolimab in advanced cancers. Study-wide background: Given to patients was ivuxolimab, an agonistic anti-OX40 (CD134) antibody. Previous treatment with anti-PD-1, anti-PD-L1 or anti-CTLA-4 therapy was allowed; 40% had received some.

Using immunoSEQ multiplex PCR, the repertoire was profiled, and TCRdb retains in-frame clones only, with some absent. The sample has some 98,000 clones, around 87% seen once. This CDR3 spans 13 amino acids. Germline V gene lookup returns CDR1 SEHNR and CDR2 FQNEAQ (reference sequence). Between the trimmed V and J ends, which lost 3 bases and 5 bases, there was a span of 10 bases. V usage is TRBV7-9 and J usage is TRBJ1-2; D unclear. The input for sequencing was CD4+ or CD8+ T cells sorted from blood, taken in a trial of the OX40 agonist ivuxolimab. This TCR came from an adult with an advanced solid tumor such as melanoma, head and neck, liver or kidney cancer. CDR3 in DNA: TGTGCCAGCAGCTTCGCAGTGGTTTATGGCTACACCTTC. Amino acids: CASSFAVVYGYTF.